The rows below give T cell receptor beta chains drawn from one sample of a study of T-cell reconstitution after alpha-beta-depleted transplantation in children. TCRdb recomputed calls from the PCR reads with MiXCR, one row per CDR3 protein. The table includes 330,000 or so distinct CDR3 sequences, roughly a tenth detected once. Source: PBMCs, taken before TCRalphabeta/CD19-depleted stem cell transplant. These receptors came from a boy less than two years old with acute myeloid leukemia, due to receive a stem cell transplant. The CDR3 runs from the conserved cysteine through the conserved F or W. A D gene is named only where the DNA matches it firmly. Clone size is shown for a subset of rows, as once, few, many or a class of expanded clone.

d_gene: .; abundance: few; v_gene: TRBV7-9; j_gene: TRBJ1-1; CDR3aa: CASSLGGEGTEAFF; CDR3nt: TGTGCCAGCAGCTTAGGTGGGGAAGGCACTGAAGCTTTCTTT
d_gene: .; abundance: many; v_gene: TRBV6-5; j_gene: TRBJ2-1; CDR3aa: CASSFRGIDNEQFF; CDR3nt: TGTGCCAGCAGTTTCAGGGGTATCGACAATGAGCAGTTCTTC
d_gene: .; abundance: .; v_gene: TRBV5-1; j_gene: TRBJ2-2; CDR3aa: CASSLVDGELFF; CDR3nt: TGCGCCAGCAGCTTGGTCGACGGGGAGCTGTTTTTT
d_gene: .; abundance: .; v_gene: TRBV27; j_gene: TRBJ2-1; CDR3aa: CASRDTSNHEQFF; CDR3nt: TGTGCCAGCAGGGATACTAGTAATCATGAGCAGTTCTTC
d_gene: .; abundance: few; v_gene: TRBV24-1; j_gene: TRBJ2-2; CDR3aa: CATTAGGELFF; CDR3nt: TGTGCCACGACAGCAGGAGGGGAGCTGTTTTTT
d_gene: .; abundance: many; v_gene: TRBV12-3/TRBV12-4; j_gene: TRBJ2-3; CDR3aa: CASRRRGGITDTQYF; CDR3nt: TGTGCCAGCAGGCGGAGGGGGGGAATCACAGATACGCAGTATTTT
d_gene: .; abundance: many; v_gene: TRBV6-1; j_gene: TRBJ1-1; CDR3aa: CASSFLRGREAFF; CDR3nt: TGTGCCAGCAGCTTTTTAAGAGGGCGTGAAGCTTTCTTT
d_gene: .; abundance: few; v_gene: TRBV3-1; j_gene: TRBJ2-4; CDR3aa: CASKDSLAKNIQYF; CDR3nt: TGTGCCAGCAAAGACAGTTTAGCCAAAAACATTCAGTACTTC
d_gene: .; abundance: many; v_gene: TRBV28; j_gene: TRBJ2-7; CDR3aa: CASSLLGLSTYEQYF; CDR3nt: TGTGCCAGCAGCCTTTTGGGGCTCTCCACCTACGAGCAGTACTTC
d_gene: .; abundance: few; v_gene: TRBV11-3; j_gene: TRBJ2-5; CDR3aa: CASSPGTEYQETQYF; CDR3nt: TGTGCCAGCAGCCCCGGGACGGAGTACCAAGAGACCCAGTACTTC
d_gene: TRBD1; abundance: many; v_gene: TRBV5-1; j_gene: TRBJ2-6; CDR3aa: CASRPGQGTISGANVLTF; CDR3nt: TGCGCCAGCAGACCGGGACAGGGGACGATCTCTGGGGCCAACGTCCTGACTTTC
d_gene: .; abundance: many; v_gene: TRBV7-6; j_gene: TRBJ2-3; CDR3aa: CASSLQTTRGDTQYF; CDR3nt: TGTGCCAGCAGCTTGCAGACAACAAGGGGGGATACGCAGTATTTT
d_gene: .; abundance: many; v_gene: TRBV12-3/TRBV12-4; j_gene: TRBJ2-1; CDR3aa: CASSRPEAGRNEQFF; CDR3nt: TGTGCCAGCAGTCGCCCAGAGGCAGGGAGGAATGAGCAGTTCTTC
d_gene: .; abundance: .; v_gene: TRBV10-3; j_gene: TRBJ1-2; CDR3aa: CAISESGTGNYGYTF; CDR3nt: TGTGCCATCAGTGAGTCCGGGACGGGGAACTATGGCTACACCTTC
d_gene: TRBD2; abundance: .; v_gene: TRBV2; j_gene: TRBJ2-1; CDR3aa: CASRTLAGVSNEQFF; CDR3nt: TGTGCCAGCAGGACTCTAGCGGGAGTGAGCAATGAGCAGTTCTTC
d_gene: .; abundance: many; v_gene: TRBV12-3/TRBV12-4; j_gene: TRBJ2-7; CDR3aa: CASSLYGGDYEQYF; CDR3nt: TGTGCCAGCAGTTTATACGGGGGTGACTACGAGCAGTACTTC
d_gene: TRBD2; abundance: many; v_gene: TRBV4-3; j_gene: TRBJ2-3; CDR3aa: CASSQAEGLAASTDTQYF; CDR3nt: TGCGCCAGCAGCCAAGCGGAGGGACTAGCAGCTAGCACAGATACGCAGTATTTT
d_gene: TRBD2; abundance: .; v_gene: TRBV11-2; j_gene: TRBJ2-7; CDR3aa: CASSPRGLAGRGYEQYF; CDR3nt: TGTGCCAGCAGCCCGAGGGGACTAGCGGGGAGGGGATACGAGCAGTACTTC
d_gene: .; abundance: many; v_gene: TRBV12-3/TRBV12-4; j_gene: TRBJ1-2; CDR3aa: CASGPPGTF; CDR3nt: TGTGCCAGTGGACCTCCGGGCACCTTC
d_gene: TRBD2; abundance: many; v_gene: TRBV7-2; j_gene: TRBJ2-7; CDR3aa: CASSLGVLAGDLNEQYF; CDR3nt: TGTGCCAGCAGCTTAGGGGTACTAGCGGGGGATCTCAACGAGCAGTACTTC
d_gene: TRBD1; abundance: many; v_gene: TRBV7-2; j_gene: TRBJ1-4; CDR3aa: CASSSGQAEKLFF; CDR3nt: TGTGCCAGCAGCTCGGGACAGGCCGAAAAACTGTTTTTT
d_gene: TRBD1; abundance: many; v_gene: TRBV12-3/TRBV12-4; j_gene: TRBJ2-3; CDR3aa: CASSSGQGGPDTQYF; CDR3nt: TGTGCCAGCAGTTCGGGACAGGGCGGGCCAGATACGCAGTATTTT
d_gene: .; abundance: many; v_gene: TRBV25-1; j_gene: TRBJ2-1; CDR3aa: CASSEGSGTVEQFF; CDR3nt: TGTGCCAGCAGTGAGGGTAGCGGGACAGTTGAGCAGTTCTTC
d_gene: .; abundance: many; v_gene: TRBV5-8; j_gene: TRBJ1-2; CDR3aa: CASSFPSGAYGYTF; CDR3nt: TGTGCCAGCAGCTTCCCCTCGGGGGCCTATGGCTACACCTTC
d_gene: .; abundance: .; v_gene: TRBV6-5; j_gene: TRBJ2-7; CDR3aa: CASSYVGESYEQYF; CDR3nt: TGTGCCAGCAGTTACGTGGGAGAGTCCTACGAGCAGTACTTC
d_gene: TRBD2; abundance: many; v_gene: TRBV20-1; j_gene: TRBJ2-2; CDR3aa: CSAQRGLAGGHGTGELFF; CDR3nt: TGCAGTGCTCAGAGGGGACTAGCGGGGGGGCATGGCACCGGGGAGCTGTTTTTT
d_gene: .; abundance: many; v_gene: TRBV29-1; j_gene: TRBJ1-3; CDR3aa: CSVDAGGNTIYF; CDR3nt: TGCAGCGTTGACGCAGGGGGAAACACCATATATTTT
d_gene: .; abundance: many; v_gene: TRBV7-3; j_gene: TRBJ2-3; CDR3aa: CASSLGGPDTQYF; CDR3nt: TGTGCCAGCAGCTTAGGGGGACCAGATACGCAGTATTTT
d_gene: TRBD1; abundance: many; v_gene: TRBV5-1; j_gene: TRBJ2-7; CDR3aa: CASSLGQGGYEQYF; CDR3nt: TGCGCCAGCAGCCTGGGACAGGGGGGCTACGAGCAGTACTTC
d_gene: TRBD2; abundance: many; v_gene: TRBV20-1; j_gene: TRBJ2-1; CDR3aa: CSAGDPTSAYSYNEQFF; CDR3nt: TGCAGTGCTGGGGACCCGACTAGCGCTTACTCCTACAATGAGCAGTTCTTC
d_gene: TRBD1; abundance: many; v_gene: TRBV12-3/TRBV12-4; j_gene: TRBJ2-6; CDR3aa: CASGTGLGGANVLTF; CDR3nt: TGTGCCAGCGGGACAGGGCTAGGTGGGGCCAACGTCCTGACTTTC
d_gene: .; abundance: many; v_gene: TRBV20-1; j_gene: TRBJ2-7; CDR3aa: CSASPGAGTFSYEQYF; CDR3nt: TGCAGTGCTAGTCCCGGAGCCGGGACGTTCTCCTACGAGCAGTACTTC
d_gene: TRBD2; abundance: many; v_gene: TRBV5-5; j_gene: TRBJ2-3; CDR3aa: CASTRTSYITDTQYF; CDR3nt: TGTGCCAGCACACGGACTAGCTATATCACAGATACGCAGTATTTT
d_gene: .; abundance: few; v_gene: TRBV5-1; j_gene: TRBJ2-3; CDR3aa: CASILGAGGSTDTQYF; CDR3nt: .
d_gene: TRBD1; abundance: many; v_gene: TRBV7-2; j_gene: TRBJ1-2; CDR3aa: CASSLRGQGGYYGYTF; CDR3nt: TGTGCCAGCAGTCTCCGAGGACAGGGGGGGTACTATGGCTACACCTTC
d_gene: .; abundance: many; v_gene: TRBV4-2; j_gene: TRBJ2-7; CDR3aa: CASSQDWQSHEQYF; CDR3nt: TGTGCCAGCAGCCAAGATTGGCAGAGCCACGAGCAGTACTTC
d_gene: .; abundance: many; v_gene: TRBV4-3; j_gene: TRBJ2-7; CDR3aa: CASSQDKPDLSHEQYF; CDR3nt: TGCGCCAGCAGCCAAGATAAGCCCGACTTAAGCCACGAGCAGTACTTC
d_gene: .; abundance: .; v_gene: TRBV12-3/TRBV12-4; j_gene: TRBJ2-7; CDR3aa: CASSSSSLSGRFSSYEQYF; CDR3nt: TGTGCCAGCAGTTCCTCCAGCCTATCAGGGAGGTTTAGCTCCTACGAGCAGTACTTC
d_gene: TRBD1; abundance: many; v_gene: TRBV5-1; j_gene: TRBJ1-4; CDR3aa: CASSWGDRGQDEKLFF; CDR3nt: TGCGCCAGCAGCTGGGGGGACAGGGGGCAAGATGAAAAACTGTTTTTT
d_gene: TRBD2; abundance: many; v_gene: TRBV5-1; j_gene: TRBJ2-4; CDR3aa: CASSARLAGGRGAKNIQYF; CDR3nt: TGCGCCAGCAGCGCCAGACTAGCGGGAGGCCGCGGGGCCAAAAACATTCAGTACTTC
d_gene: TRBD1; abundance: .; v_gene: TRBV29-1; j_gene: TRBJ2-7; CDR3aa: CSVERTGAYEQYF; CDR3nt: TGCAGCGTTGAAAGGACAGGAGCCTACGAGCAGTACTTC
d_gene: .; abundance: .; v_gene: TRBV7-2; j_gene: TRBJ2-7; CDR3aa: CASSLEGPRSREQYF; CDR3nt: TGTGCCAGCAGCTTAGAGGGGCCGCGGTCCCGCGAGCAGTACTTC
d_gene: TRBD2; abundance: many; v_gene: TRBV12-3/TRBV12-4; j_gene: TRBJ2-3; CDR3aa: CASSPTLRGGPDTQYF; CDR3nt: TGTGCCAGCAGCCCCACTTTGCGGGGGGGGCCGGATACGCAGTATTTT
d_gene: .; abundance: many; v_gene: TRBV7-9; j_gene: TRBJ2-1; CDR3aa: CASSSTGPARNEQFF; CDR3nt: TGTGCCAGCAGTTCCACAGGACCCGCTAGGAATGAGCAGTTCTTC
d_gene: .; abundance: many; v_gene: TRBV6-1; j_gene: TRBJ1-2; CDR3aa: CASSVGANYGYTF; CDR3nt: TGTGCCAGCAGTGTGGGGGCCAACTATGGCTACACCTTC
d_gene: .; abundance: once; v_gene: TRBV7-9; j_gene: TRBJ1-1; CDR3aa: CASSLPQQPGEAFF; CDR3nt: TGTGCCAGCAGCTTACCTCAGCAACCGGGTGAAGCTTTCTTT
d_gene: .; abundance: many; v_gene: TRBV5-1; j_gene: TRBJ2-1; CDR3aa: CASSWTGPPYNEQFF; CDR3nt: TGCGCCAGCAGCTGGACCGGACCACCTTACAATGAGCAGTTCTTC
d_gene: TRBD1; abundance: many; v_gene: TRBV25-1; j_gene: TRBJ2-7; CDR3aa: CASSEYGTGFYEQYF; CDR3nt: TGTGCCAGCAGTGAATATGGGACAGGATTCTACGAGCAGTACTTC
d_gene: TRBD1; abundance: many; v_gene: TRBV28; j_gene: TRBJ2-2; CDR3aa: CASSFLPGQGYTGELFF; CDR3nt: TGTGCCAGCAGTTTTCTACCGGGACAGGGATACACCGGGGAGCTGTTTTTT
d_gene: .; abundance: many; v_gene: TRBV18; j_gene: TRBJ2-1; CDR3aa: CASSPPQWAYNEQFF; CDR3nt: TGTGCCAGCTCACCCCCTCAATGGGCGTACAATGAGCAGTTCTTC
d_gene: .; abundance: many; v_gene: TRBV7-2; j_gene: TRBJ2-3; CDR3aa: CASSPVLRSTSTDTQYF; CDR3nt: TGTGCCAGCAGCCCCGTACTGAGATCCACTAGCACAGATACGCAGTATTTT
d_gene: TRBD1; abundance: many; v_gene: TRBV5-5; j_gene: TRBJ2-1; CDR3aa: CASSPRDRDYNEQFF; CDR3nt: TGTGCCAGCAGCCCCCGGGACAGGGATTACAATGAGCAGTTCTTC
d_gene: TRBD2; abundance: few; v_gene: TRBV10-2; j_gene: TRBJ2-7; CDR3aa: CASSESFRLAAGEQYF; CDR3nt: TGCGCCAGCAGTGAGTCCTTCAGACTAGCTGCAGGCGAGCAGTACTTC
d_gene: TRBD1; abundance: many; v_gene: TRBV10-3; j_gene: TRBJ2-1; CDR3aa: CAISPLGTASYNEQFF; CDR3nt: TGTGCCATCAGCCCCCTCGGGACAGCCTCCTACAATGAGCAGTTCTTC
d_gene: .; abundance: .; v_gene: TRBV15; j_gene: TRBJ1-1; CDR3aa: CATSRDRAGDAFF; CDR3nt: TGTGCCACCAGCAGAGATAGGGCCGGTGACGCTTTCTTT
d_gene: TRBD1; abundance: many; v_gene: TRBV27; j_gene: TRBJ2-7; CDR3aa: CATRGGTGAYEQYF; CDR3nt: TGTGCCACCCGCGGCGGGACAGGGGCCTACGAGCAGTACTTC
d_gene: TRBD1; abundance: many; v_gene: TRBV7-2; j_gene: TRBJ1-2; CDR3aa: CASSWETGVDGYTF; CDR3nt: TGTGCCAGCAGCTGGGAGACAGGGGTCGACGGCTACACCTTC
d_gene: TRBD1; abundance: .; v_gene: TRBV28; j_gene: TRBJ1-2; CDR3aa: CASSLFGQGTNYGYTF; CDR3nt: TGTGCCAGCAGTTTATTCGGACAGGGAACTAACTATGGCTACACCTTC
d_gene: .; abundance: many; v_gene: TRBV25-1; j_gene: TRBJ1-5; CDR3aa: CASSDDSYQPQHF; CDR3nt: TGTGCCAGCAGTGACGACAGTTATCAGCCCCAGCATTTT